The 22 T cell receptor beta chains below come from one sample, sequenced in a study of T cell repertoires in cytomegalovirus infection. MiXCR, applied by TCRdb to the reads, yields one record per CDR3 protein. The sample lists some 350,000 distinct CDR3 sequences; 18% were seen once. The sequenced sample consisted of PBMCs. Receptors were obtained from a human donor in good health (CMV status not recorded). Some clones in this sample may be carry-over from other donors' samples.

This clonotype has just a few counts. The chain is built from TRBV7-7 and TRBJ2-7; weak D call: TRBD1 (8 bases). V was cut by 6 bases and J by 6 bases, with 18 bases left in between. Per germline, CDR1 SSHAT and CDR2 FNYEAQ (reference sequence). The CDR3 runs to 14 residues. CDR3 sequence: CASSRTGTTGEQYF. CDR3 in DNA: TGTGCCAGCAGTCGGACAGGGACTACTGGCGAGCAGTACTTC.

The J gene is TRBJ2-7, the V gene TRBV12-3 or TRBV12-4; D possibly corresponds to TRBD1 (5 bases). V was trimmed by 9 bases and J by 5 bases, leaving 11 bases between them. The CDR3 spans 11 residues. The CDR3 protein is CASRRGHEQYF. The CDR3 DNA follows: TGTGCCAGTCGAAGGGGTCACGAGCAGTACTTC.

The V call is TRBV7-2, the J call TRBJ2-7, with D uncertain. CDR1 is SGHTA and CDR2 is FQGNSA in the germline V gene. The CDR3 runs 15 residues. The ends were cut back, 0 bases at V and 2 bases at J, with 11 bases in the middle. CDR3 loop: CASSLAAAPTYEQYF. The DNA of the CDR3 is TGTGCCAGCAGCTTAGCGGCGGCTCCAACCTACGAGCAGTACTTC.

This clonotype turned up a few times. The V call is TRBV7-6, the J call TRBJ2-3; D unresolved. Germline V gene sequence: CDR1 SGHVS, CDR2 FNYEAQ. V was cut by 3 bases and J by 6 bases, with 7 bases left in between. This CDR3 region has 12 residues. Here the CDR3 reads CASSFLPDTQYF. The CDR3 DNA follows: TGTGCCAGCAGCTTCCTTCCGGATACGCAGTATTTT. Full variable domain (outside the CDR3, taken from reference TRBV7-6 and TRBJ2-3): GAGVSQSPRYKVTKRGQDVALRCDPISGHVSLYWYRQALGQGPEFLTYFNYEAQQDKSGLPNDRFSAERPEGSISTLTIQRTEQRDSAMYRCASSFLPDTQYFGPGTRLTVL.

There are many counts of this clonotype. The CDR3 region is CAISESVGAETQYF. CDR3 DNA sequence: TGTGCCATCAGTGAGTCAGTAGGGGCAGAGACCCAGTACTTC. V and J are TRBV10-3 and TRBJ2-5, with D maybe TRBD1 (5 bases). Germline-derived CDR1 and CDR2 are ENHRY and SYGVKD. The ends were cut back, 0 bases at V and 4 bases at J, with 9 bases in the middle. CDR3 size: 14 residues.

The chain carries TRBV10-3 and TRBJ2-1; D ambiguous. Germline V gene sequence: CDR1 ENHRY, CDR2 SYGVKD. The V gene lost 4 bases and the J gene lost 8 bases, with 12 bases spanning the gap. The CDR3 is made up of 13 amino acids. In DNA, the CDR3 is TGTGCCATCAGTGGCTCTTCCGGAGATGAGCAGTTCTTC. It specifies CAISGSSGDEQFF.

The V call is TRBV6-2 or TRBV6-3, the J call TRBJ2-1; no clear D. Germline values: CDR1 MNHEY, CDR2 SVGEGT. The CDR3 covers 18 residues. V was clipped by 2 bases and J by 0 bases, with 17 bases between them. CDR3 residues: CASSYPIKGLYSYNEQFF. The CDR3 region has the DNA TGTGCCAGCAGTTACCCCATTAAAGGGCTATACTCCTACAATGAGCAGTTCTTC.

This clonotype was detected only a few times. This chain connects TRBV7-6 to TRBJ1-1; D unresolved. The germline CDR1 and CDR2 sequences are SGHVS and FNYEAQ. This CDR3 contains 14 residues. V lost 1 base and J 3 bases, leaving 9 bases between the germline ends. CDR3 DNA sequence: TGTGCCAGCAGCTTAGGGTACAGAGACACTGAAGCTTTCTTT. Its translation is CASSLGYRDTEAFF.

This clonotype was counted many times. This chain connects TRBV7-8 to TRBJ1-4; 7 nucleotides match TRBD1. The CDR3 is made up of 15 amino acids. Per germline, CDR1 SGHVS and CDR2 FQNEAQ. The ends lost 6 bases at V and 8 bases at J; junction bases unmatched: 12. CDR3 region: CASSSDTGAREKLFF. The DNA for the CDR3 is TGTGCCAGCAGTTCAGACACAGGGGCTAGAGAAAAACTGTTTTTT.

In its sample, this clonotype was seen many times. The genes are TRBV12-3 or TRBV12-4 and TRBJ2-7; possibly TRBD1 for D (6 bases). The CDR3 extends over 14 amino acids. Trimming pared 6 bases from V and 0 bases from J, leaving 12 bases between. The CDR3, as DNA: TGTGCCAGCAGCTCAAGACAGGACTCCTACGAGCAGTACTTC. Amino acids: CASSSRQDSYEQYF.

As for this clonotype: It is likely a read error, because the conserved phenylalanine at the end of the CDR3 is missing. The chain uses TRBV6-1 and TRBJ1-1; D might be TRBD1 (5 bases). Germline CDR1 is MNHNS and CDR2 is SASEGT. Trimming removed 7 bases at V and 1 base at J, with 13 bases between. This CDR3 contains 14 residues. The CDR3 nucleotides read TGTGCCAGCACCGGAAGACAGCGGAACACTGAAGCTTTCCTT. It codes for CASTGRQRNTEAFL.

The sample holds many counts of this clonotype. J is TRBJ1-5 and V is TRBV7-8; TRBD1 agrees at 9 bases. There are 17 residues in the CDR3. Germline trimming cut 4 bases from V and 5 bases from J; bases unmatched to any gene: 12. Germline V gene lookup returns CDR1 SGHVS and CDR2 FQNEAQ. The CDR3 protein is CASSWGLGTGWDQPQHF. CDR3 DNA: TGTGCCAGCAGCTGGGGCCTAGGGACAGGGTGGGATCAGCCCCAGCATTTT. Filled out from reference TRBV7-8 and TRBJ1-5, the complete variable domain reads GAGVSQSPRYKVAKRGQDVALRCDPISGHVSLFWYQQALGQGPEFLTYFQNEAQLDKSGLPSDRFFAERPEGSVSTLKIQRTQQEDSAVYLCASSWGLGTGWDQPQHFGDGTRLSIL.

The chain joins TRBV19 to TRBJ1-5; maybe TRBD1 (5 bases). Looked up from germline, CDR1 is LNHDA and CDR2 is SQIVND (reference sequence). V was clipped by 7 bases and J by 3 bases, with 16 bases between them. The CDR3 has 15 residues. The CDR3 here is CASTDPRGANQPQHF. CDR3 nucleotides: TGTGCCAGTACGGATCCCCGCGGGGCCAATCAGCCCCAGCATTTT.

This clonotype turned up a few times. V gene TRBV6-2 or TRBV6-3 combines with J gene TRBJ1-5; the D is unclear. This CDR3 is 14 amino acids long. Trimming pared 7 bases from V and 5 bases from J, leaving 15 bases between. Germline V CDR1 and CDR2: MNHEY, SVGEGT. The CDR3 loop is CASTAATGYQPQHF. CDR3 bases: TGTGCCAGCACCGCGGCGACGGGGTATCAGCCCCAGCATTTT.

This clonotype was detected only a few times. The chain joins TRBV7-2 to TRBJ2-1; 7 bases match TRBD2. The CDR3 consists of 15 residues. J lost 0 bases, V lost 8 bases, and 7 bases had no gene match. Germline-derived CDR1 and CDR2 are SGHTA and FQGNSA. CDR3 DNA: TGTGCCAGCGTCCCCGGGGGGAGCTCCTACAATGAGCAGTTCTTC. This encodes CASVPGGSSYNEQFF.

The V and J genes are TRBV5-1 and TRBJ1-6; possible D gene TRBD1, 6 bases. Trimming shortened V by 6 bases and J by 10 bases, and 14 bases separated the two germline ends. CDR3 length: 13 amino acids. Germline CDR1 SGHRS, CDR2 YFSETQ. CDR3 nucleotide sequence: TGCGCCAGCAACCTGGGGGCTGGGTCACCCCTCCACTTT. Encoded protein: CASNLGAGSPLHF. Based on the CDR3 plus reference TRBV5-1 and TRBJ1-6, the full variable domain is KAGVTQTPRYLIKTRGQQVTLSCSPISGHRSVSWYQQTPGQGLQFLFEYFSETQRNKGNFPGRFSGRQFSNSRSEMNVSTLELGDSALYLCASNLGAGSPLHFGNGTRLTVT.

This clonotype was observed a handful of times. The chain joins TRBV10-3 to TRBJ2-7; tentative D call: TRBD2 (5 bases). Germline V gene lookup returns CDR1 ENHRY and CDR2 SYGVKD. The V end was cut by 2 bases, the J end by 7 bases, with 12 bases between. The CDR3 is 13 amino acids. CDR3 coding DNA: TGTGCCATCAGTGAGCAGGCGGGTGTGGAGCAGTACTTC. It encodes CAISEQAGVEQYF.

This clonotype occurred a few times. V usage is TRBV20-1 and J usage is TRBJ2-1; 7 nucleotides line up with TRBD2. V lost 0 bases, J lost 0 bases, and 14 bases stayed unmatched. The CDR3 loop spans 19 amino acids. CDR1 and CDR2 (germline): DFQATT, SNEGSKA (reference sequence). The CDR3 protein is CSARDRWISLATSYNEQFF. The CDR3 DNA reads as TGCAGTGCTAGAGATCGGTGGATCTCACTAGCGACCTCCTACAATGAGCAGTTCTTC.

V gene TRBV6-6 combines with J gene TRBJ1-3, with D possibly matching TRBD1 (5 bases). The CDR3 has 17 amino acids. In germline, CDR1 is MNHNY, CDR2 SVGAGI (reference sequence). V lost 3 bases and J lost 0, with 15 bases in between. In DNA, the CDR3 is TGTGCCAGCAGTTATCGGGACGCAACTTTCTCTGGAAACACCATATATTTT. The encoded protein is CASSYRDATFSGNTIYF.

A few counts support this clonotype. This chain joins TRBV20-1 and TRBJ2-3, with D tentatively TRBD2 (5 bases). V lost 0 bases and J lost 2, with 15 bases in between. CDR3 length equals 16 residues. CDR1 and CDR2 (germline): DFQATT, SNEGSKA (reference sequence). This CDR3 is CSARDPLARHTDTQYF. CDR3 sequence (DNA): TGCAGTGCTAGAGATCCCCTAGCCCGTCACACAGATACGCAGTATTTT.

This chain uses TRBV28 with TRBJ1-5; D call uncertain. Germline V gives CDR1 MDHEN, CDR2 SYDVKM. V lost 5 bases and J lost 6, with 8 bases in between. CDR3 length equals 12 residues. As DNA, the CDR3 is TGTGCCAGCAGTGAGGGATCTCAGCCCCAGCATTTT. Protein sequence: CASSEGSQPQHF.

This rearrangement joins TRBV5-4 to TRBJ2-3, with D tentatively TRBD2 (5 bases). The ends were cut back, 0 bases at V and 3 bases at J, with 14 bases in the middle. This CDR3 region has 16 residues. Germline CDR1 is SGHNT and CDR2 is YYREEE (reference sequence). The CDR3 region is CASSLEGRGRTDTQYF. CDR3 bases: TGTGCCAGCAGCTTGGAGGGCCGAGGGCGAACAGATACGCAGTATTTT.